The following is a TCR beta chain sequence with its context. The target antigen is unknown. Using a J-beta primer mix together with a sample-barcoded 5' primer, a second PCR was run for roughly 6 to 12 cycles. Each cDNA molecule was tagged by a template-switch adaptor with 12 random nucleotides. TCRdb recomputed calls from the 5' RACE reads with MiXCR, one row per CDR3 protein. The sample gives roughly 680,000 distinct CDR3 sequences, 52% of which show up once; 13% is in the top ten. The sample belongs to a study of blood T cells in healthy people across ages. Study-wide points: Naive T cell percentage showed a strong correlation with the diversity of TCR beta.

Germline loops: CDR1 LGHDT, CDR2 YNNKEL (reference sequence). There are 17 residues in the CDR3. The V gene end was trimmed by 4 bases and the J gene end by 7 bases; junction bases not matched to a gene: 12. Material for sequencing was blood. The rearrangement joins TRBV3-1 to TRBJ2-1, with 11 bases aligning to TRBD2. The sequence derives from a woman older than 75 in good health. The CDR3 DNA is TGTGCCAGCAGCCCCCAACTAGCGGGAGTAAGCGGTAATGAGCAGTTCTTC. Amino acid sequence: CASSPQLAGVSGNEQFF.